The rows below give T cell receptor beta chains drawn from one sample of a study of CD8+CD57+ T cells in acquired aplastic anemia. TCRdb re-analysed the reads in MiXCR, keeping a single row per CDR3 protein. The table lists about 210,000 distinct CDR3 sequences, roughly 55% of them singletons. Sequencing was done on a sample of sorted CD4+, CD8+, or CD8+CD57+ T cells (not recorded which) from PBMCs. Receptor source: a human donor in good health. Each CDR3 is given with its conserved first and last residue. Each record gives: J gene, clone size, CDR3 length, V gene, D gene, CDR3 protein, CDR3 DNA. The D gene is left open where the match is weak. A clone size is listed for some rows: how often the clone was seen (once, few, many), or a class if it is expanded.

TRBJ1-1	NA	16	TRBV9	TRBD1	CASSEGTGGAGTEAFF	TGTGCCAGCAGCGAGGGGACAGGGGGCGCGGGCACTGAAGCTTTCTTT
TRBJ1-1	few	16	TRBV10-3	TRBD1	CAIRKGAGEGNTEAFF	TGTGCCATCAGAAAGGGGGCTGGGGAGGGGAACACTGAAGCTTTCTTT
TRBJ2-7	NA	11	TRBV20-1	TRBD2	CSAIAGVEQYF	TGCAGTGCTATAGCGGGAGTCGAGCAGTACTTC
TRBJ2-2	NA	17	TRBV15	TRBD2	CATSSYGTSPPPGELFF	TGTGCCACCAGCAGTTATGGGACTAGCCCTCCCCCCGGGGAGCTGTTTTTT
TRBJ2-3	many	13	TRBV19	NA	CASTGPRADTQYF	TGTGCCAGTACAGGACCGCGAGCAGATACGCAGTATTTT
TRBJ1-2	NA	12	TRBV10-3	NA	CAISDKNYGYTF	TGTGCCATCAGTGACAAAAACTATGGCTACACCTTC
TRBJ2-1	many	17	TRBV11-2	TRBD2	CASSLGVSSGTYNEQFF	TGTGCCAGCAGCTTAGGAGTCTCTAGCGGGACCTACAATGAGCAGTTCTTC
TRBJ2-1	many	14	TRBV19	NA	CATTGIGSYNEQFF	TGTGCCACCACAGGAATCGGCTCCTACAATGAGCAGTTCTTC
TRBJ1-2	NA	16	TRBV4-2	TRBD1	CASSQLGQGTLFGYTF	TGTGCCAGCAGCCAGCTGGGACAGGGGACCCTGTTTGGCTACACCTTC
TRBJ1-2	many	13	TRBV6-2/TRBV6-3	NA	CASSYSRVDGYTF	TGTGCCAGCAGTTACAGCAGGGTGGATGGCTACACCTTC
TRBJ1-1	many	14	TRBV4-1	NA	CASSQAAGAAGAFF	TGCGCCAGCAGCCAAGCGGCGGGGGCCGCTGGGGCTTTCTTT
TRBJ2-5	NA	17	TRBV20-1	TRBD2	CSASGGLAGGLQETQYF	TGCAGTGCTTCCGGGGGACTAGCGGGGGGCCTTCAAGAGACCCAGTACTTC
TRBJ2-7	NA	13	TRBV29-1	TRBD2	CSAGTSGRYEQYF	TGCAGCGCTGGGACTAGCGGACGGTACGAGCAGTACTTC
TRBJ2-7	many	14	TRBV29-1	NA	CSVEVQANSYEQYF	TGCAGCGTTGAAGTACAGGCCAACTCCTACGAGCAGTACTTC
TRBJ1-1	once	14	TRBV5-1	NA	CASKMGAGSPEAFF	TGCGCCAGCAAAATGGGAGCCGGATCCCCTGAAGCTTTCTTT
TRBJ2-7	NA	14	TRBV20-1	TRBD1	CSAVELGQGYEQYF	TGCAGTGCTGTTGAACTCGGACAGGGCTACGAGCAGTACTTC
TRBJ1-5	NA	15	TRBV10-3	NA	CAISEGDGGNQPQHF	TGTGCCATCAGTGAGGGAGATGGGGGCAATCAGCCCCAGCATTTT
TRBJ2-3	many	18	TRBV11-2	TRBD2	CASSFGLAGAVLTDTQYF	TGTGCCAGCAGCTTCGGACTAGCGGGAGCGGTATTGACAGATACGCAGTATTTT
TRBJ1-3	once	20	TRBV10-3	TRBD1	CAIRPRDRDLILPAGNTIYF	TGCGCCATCAGACCGAGGGACAGAGATCTTATCCTCCCTGCTGGAAACACCATATATTTT
TRBJ2-1	many	17	TRBV7-2	NA	CASSHGEPGRHINEQFF	TGTGCCAGCAGCCATGGGGAACCGGGACGCCACATTAATGAGCAGTTCTTC
TRBJ2-7	NA	14	TRBV20-1	TRBD1	CSATTGLSSYEQYF	TGCAGTGCGACGACAGGGCTGAGCTCCTACGAGCAGTACTTC
TRBJ2-1	NA	15	TRBV20-1	TRBD1	CSAVSGQGSYNEQFF	TGCAGTGCCGTATCGGGACAGGGGTCCTACAATGAGCAGTTCTTC
TRBJ2-7	NA	11	TRBV19	NA	CATRVRYEQYF	TGTGCCACCAGGGTTAGGTACGAGCAGTACTTC
TRBJ1-4	NA	13	TRBV2	NA	CASTRGLNEKLFF	TGTGCCAGCACCCGGGGCCTTAATGAAAAACTGTTTTTT
TRBJ2-7	NA	16	TRBV7-3	TRBD2	CASSLSSTSGPYEQYF	TGTGCCAGCAGCTTAAGCTCGACTAGCGGTCCCTACGAGCAGTACTTC
TRBJ2-2	many	18	TRBV5-5	NA	CASSWFWVGGQGTGELFF	TGTGCCAGCAGCTGGTTTTGGGTGGGGGGCCAAGGGACCGGGGAGCTGTTTTTT
TRBJ2-7	NA	14	TRBV2	TRBD1	CASKPRDSPGEQYF	TGTGCCAGCAAGCCCCGGGACAGTCCTGGCGAGCAGTACTTC
TRBJ2-3	NA	16	TRBV12-5	TRBD2	CASGPGLAGVSDTQYF	TGTGCTAGTGGTCCAGGACTAGCGGGGGTGTCAGATACGCAGTATTTT
TRBJ2-7	NA	15	TRBV18	NA	CASSPMWDLTYEQYF	TGTGCCAGCTCCCCAATGTGGGACCTCACCTACGAGCAGTACTTC
TRBJ2-3	NA	18	TRBV2	TRBD1	CASREAPQGAPSTDTQYF	TGTGCCAGCAGGGAGGCCCCACAGGGGGCACCAAGCACAGATACGCAGTATTTT
TRBJ2-3	many	13	TRBV27	NA	CASSSRTADTQYF	TGTGCCAGCAGTTCAAGGACAGCAGATACGCAGTATTTT
TRBJ1-1	NA	15	TRBV6-1	NA	CASINSPAVNTEAFF	TGTGCCAGCATTAACTCTCCGGCCGTGAACACTGAAGCTTTCTTT
TRBJ2-3	NA	18	TRBV11-1	NA	CASSLDREISPSTDTQYF	TGTGCCAGCAGCTTAGACAGGGAGATCAGCCCCAGCACAGATACGCAGTATTTT
TRBJ2-7	NA	14	TRBV7-3	NA	CASSTFGSSYEQYF	TGTGCCAGCAGTACATTCGGGAGCTCCTACGAGCAGTACTTC
TRBJ2-7	NA	15	TRBV10-3	NA	CAIRGQSRLPYEQYF	TGTGCCATCAGAGGACAGTCGAGGTTACCCTACGAGCAGTACTTC
TRBJ2-7	NA	14	TRBV19	TRBD2	CASSRLAGDYEQYF	TGTGCCAGTAGTCGCCTCGCGGGGGACTACGAGCAGTACTTC
TRBJ2-3	few	13	TRBV29-1	NA	CSVGDTSTDTQYF	TGCAGCGTCGGTGATACTAGCACAGATACGCAGTATTTT
TRBJ2-5	NA	13	TRBV24-1	NA	CATSGPGGETQYF	TGTGCCACCAGTGGTCCAGGGGGGGAGACCCAGTACTTC
TRBJ1-1	NA	15	TRBV2	NA	CASSAKRDGNTEAFF	TGTGCCAGCAGCGCGAAGCGGGACGGGAACACTGAAGCTTTCTTT